Given below is one T cell receptor beta chain in context. Cohorts were assigned according to the clinical history that participants reported. Germline V gene data show CDR1 as LNHDA and CDR2 as SQIVND (reference sequence). This CDR3 is built from 13 residues. The junction had 1 base not matched to a gene; V was cut back by 6 bases and J by 5 bases. This sample was included in a study of blood T cell repertoires in COVID-19. Study-level background: Both acute and convalescent COVID-19 samples were obtained from the United States, Italy and Spain. The analysed material was cDNA or gDNA that came from T cells, B-cell-depleted T cells, or PBMCs.

Original handling: Researchers report that nucleated cell counts were estimated from reference gene primer amplification. TCRdb's copy holds only in-frame clones and misses some; the assay was immunoSEQ multiplex PCR. Clonal size and the V and J genes are those of that table, whereas D and trimming came from the DNA. In the table there are about 210,000 clones, 81% of which are singletons. Sequencing was carried out using PBMCs or T cells enriched from blood (not recorded which). The receptor's source is a woman in her fifties or sixties with acute COVID-19. The chain couples TRBV19 to TRBJ1-5, with TRBD1 matching 10 bases. The CDR3 is CASRGQGDQPQHF. As DNA, the CDR3 is TGTGCCAGTAGAGGACAGGGGGATCAGCCCCAGCATTTT.